This T cell receptor beta chain was sequenced during a study of T cell responses to AZD1222 COVID-19 vaccine. General study findings and limits: At baseline, seropositivity was found in only a handful of AZD1222 recipients. CD4 TCRs covered the whole spike, strongest at regions 160-218 and 743-854. Most donors were white British, females outnumbered males, and clonal diversity was possibly underestimated.

Germline V gene sequence: CDR1 SGHTA, CDR2 FQGTGA. V dropped 0 bases and J dropped 6 bases, with 15 bases sitting between them. This CDR3 has 16 amino acids. Data came from immunoSEQ multiplex PCR; TCRdb stores just in-frame clones and leaves some out. The data show 140,000 or so clones, around 90% seen once. As to this clone: Its target is not known.

The rearrangement links TRBV7-3 to TRBJ2-1, with D possibly TRBD1 on 5 matching bases. The clonotype was recovered from an adult who received the AZD1222 COVID-19 vaccine. The material sequenced was peripheral blood, taken 28 days after the second AZD1222 dose. In nucleotides, the CDR3 is TGTGCCAGCAGCTTAACGGGGCTAGGCGTTAGCAATGAGCAGTTCTTC. Its protein product is CASSLTGLGVSNEQFF.